Shown below are 3 T cell receptor beta chains from a single sample sequenced in a study of cytomegalovirus exposure and HLA in healthy donors. Clones were sequenced by immunoSEQ multiplex PCR, and TCRdb holds only the in-frame ones, with some missing. The sample holds about 56,000 clones, around 93% seen once. Sequencing was done on a sample of PBMCs. The source is a woman between 18 and 29 years old in good health and CMV-seropositive.

The chain has TRBV6-5 and TRBJ2-7; 7 bases line up with TRBD2. J gave up 5 bases and V 8 bases, and 6 bases lay outside the gene matches. The CDR3 spans 12 residues. CDR1 MNHEY and CDR2 SVGAGI come from the germline V gene. The CDR3 coding sequence is TGTGCCAGCTCGGGGGGTCCGGACGAGCAGTACTTC. This translates into CASSGGPDEQYF.

This chain joins TRBV25-1 and TRBJ2-5, with TRBD1 matching 8 bases. Germline CDR1 and CDR2: MGHDK and SYGVNS. The ends lost 9 bases at V and 14 bases at J; junction bases unmatched: 11. The CDR3 runs to 11 residues. The CDR3 DNA follows: TGTGCCAGTATGACAGGGGTGGTATCCTACTTC. Its translation is CASMTGVVSYF.

This chain links TRBV6-1 with TRBJ1-5; no clear D. CDR1 MNHNS and CDR2 SASEGT come from the germline V gene. The CDR3 covers 15 residues. The ends were cut back, 2 bases at V and 1 base at J, with 9 bases in the middle. As DNA, the CDR3 is TGTGCCAGCAGTGAACGTAAACAGAGCAATCAGCCCCAGCATTTT. It specifies CASSERKQSNQPQHF.